Presented here are 9 T cell receptor beta chains from one specimen sequenced in a study of identical twins. Each CDR3 protein is one row after TCRdb ran MiXCR on the 5' RACE reads. The sample includes roughly 290,000 distinct CDR3 sequences, 8% to 9% of them seen just once. The same data also contributed to another study, on yellow fever vaccine responses in identical twins.

Sequenced material: memory (CD45RO+) T cells sorted from blood. Every receptor here comes from a woman aged 18-29 years in good health.

This clonotype was detected ten times or more. The chain employs TRBV5-1 and TRBJ2-1; D possibly matches TRBD1 or TRBD2 (5 bases each). CDR1 is SGHRS and CDR2 is YFSETQ in the germline V gene. The CDR3 totals 15 residues. Trimming removed 3 bases at V and 1 base at J, with 11 bases between. The CDR3 nucleotides are TGCGCCAGCAGCTGGGACGGAACATCCTACAATGAGCAGTTCTTC. This translates into CASSWDGTSYNEQFF.

The chain carries TRBV3-1 and TRBJ2-5; a weak D match, TRBD2 (6 bases). The V gene lost 1 base and the J gene lost 5 bases, with 17 bases spanning the gap. This CDR3 region has 16 residues. The germline V gene encodes CDR1 LGHDT and CDR2 YNNKEL (reference sequence). CDR3 DNA sequence: TGTGCCAGCAGCCAAGGCGAGGCAGGTCGGGGGGAGACCCAGTACTTC. This encodes CASSQGEAGRGETQYF.

The table lists this clonotype with many counts. The J gene is TRBJ1-5, the V gene TRBV28; D not certain. In germline, CDR1 is MDHEN, CDR2 SYDVKM. CDR3 length: 13 residues. Trimming shortened V by 8 bases and J by 4 bases, and 12 bases separated the two germline ends. The CDR3 loop is CASDRNRNQPQHF. The CDR3 coding sequence is TGTGCCAGCGACCGGAATAGGAATCAGCCCCAGCATTTT.

This clonotype has a count of ten or more. This sequence joins TRBV5-1 and TRBJ2-3; D is unresolved. Trimming cost V 4 bases and J 2 bases, with 14 bases left between them. The V gene's germline CDR1 is SGHRS and CDR2 YFSETQ. The CDR3 contains 15 residues. The CDR3, as DNA: TGCGCCAGCAGCCCCCTGGGCCTTAACACAGATACGCAGTATTTT. As protein: CASSPLGLNTDTQYF.

V usage is TRBV6-2 or TRBV6-3 and J usage is TRBJ2-1, with 8 nucleotides matching TRBD2. Germline V CDR1 and CDR2: MNHEY, SVGEGT. The J segment lost 4 bases and the V segment lost 8 bases, leaving 7 bases of the junction unmatched. The CDR3 contains 14 residues. CDR3 residues: CASAWGLEYNEQFF. In DNA, the CDR3 is TGTGCCAGCGCTTGGGGACTAGAATACAATGAGCAGTTCTTC.

This chain joins TRBV9 and TRBJ1-1; no firm D call. Deletions cut 4 bases from V and 1 base from J, with 11 bases between. The CDR3 runs to 14 residues. Germline values: CDR1 SGDLS, CDR2 YYNGEE. The CDR3 loop is CASSPQPTNTEAFF. Written as DNA, the CDR3 is TGTGCCAGCAGCCCTCAGCCCACGAACACTGAAGCTTTCTTT.

This clonotype was picked up many times. This chain connects TRBV9 to TRBJ1-1; 7 bases map to TRBD1. The trim removed 3 bases at V and 4 bases at J, leaving 3 bases unmatched. The CDR3 spans 13 residues. Germline-derived CDR1 and CDR2 are SGDLS and YYNGEE. CDR3 in amino acids: CASSATGATEAFF. DNA for the CDR3: TGTGCCAGCAGCGCTACAGGGGCCACTGAAGCTTTCTTT.

The chain carries TRBV24-1 and TRBJ1-6; 9 bases agree with TRBD1. Trimming took 2 bases from V and 7 from J; bases not matched to a gene: 2. The CDR3 consists of 15 residues. CDR1 KGHDR and CDR2 SFDVKD come from the germline V gene. The CDR3 DNA sequence: TGTGCCACCAGTGATTCCGGACAGGGGAATTCACCCCTCCACTTT. Amino acid sequence: CATSDSGQGNSPLHF.

This clonotype was observed many times. This rearrangement joins TRBV20-1 to TRBJ2-3; weak D call: TRBD2 (7 bases). Looked up from germline, CDR1 is DFQATT and CDR2 is SNEGSKA (reference sequence). Trimming took off 3 bases at V and 0 bases at J, with 16 bases between the two ends. The CDR3 extends over 16 amino acids. CDR3 loop: CSASRQAGASTDTQYF. The CDR3 bases are TGCAGTGCTAGTCGTCAGGCGGGGGCCAGCACAGATACGCAGTATTTT.